The table lists the clone carrying this T cell receptor (beta chain) with many counts. The target antigen is unknown. The CDR3 extends over 11 amino acids. Trimming left V 5 bases short and J 7 bases short, with 8 bases between. The record originates from a study of T cells after yellow fever vaccination. Findings and limits, study-wide: Detected again after the booster were most primary-vaccination clones, at 96% CD4 and 70% to 90% CD8. Of the clonotypes, a small share occurred in both CD4 and CD8 compartments.

Template-switching 5'RACE yielded the TCR cDNA; a universal primer site and UMIs were added in the process. MiXCR was run by TCRdb on the 5' RACE reads, yielding one entry per CDR3 protein. The sample lists about 400,000 distinct CDR3 sequences; 6.2% were seen once. Sequenced material: PBMCs, taken 5 days after the yellow fever booster vaccination. The chain couples TRBV12-3 or TRBV12-4 to TRBJ1-2; maybe TRBD1 (5 bases). This sequence originates from a young man who received the YFV17D yellow fever vaccine. CDR3 residues: CASSVGGGYTF. The DNA for the CDR3 is TGTGCCAGCAGTGTCGGGGGTGGCTACACCTTC.